The rows below give T cell receptor beta chains drawn from one sample of a study of tumor-infiltrating lymphocytes in primary liver carcinoma. MiXCR was run by TCRdb on the multiplex PCR reads, yielding one entry per CDR3 protein. The profile covers around 330,000 distinct CDR3 sequences, with around three fifths appearing a single time and 9% to 10% taken by the ten largest. Specimen: peripheral blood. Source of these receptors: a man aged 40-49 years with primary liver carcinoma and hepatitis B virus infection. Both conserved end residues are part of each CDR3. The D gene is left open where the match is weak. Part of the rows lack a size; the others show once, few, many or a class for expanded clones.

d_gene: TRBD1; abundance: -; v_gene: TRBV6-1; j_gene: TRBJ2-2; CDR3aa: CASSFQGAKNTGELSF; CDR3nt: TGTGCCAGCAGTTTTCAGGGGGCAAAAAACACCGGGGAGCTGTCCTTT
d_gene: TRBD1; abundance: -; v_gene: TRBV5-1; j_gene: TRBJ2-7; CDR3aa: CASSRDRVSYEQYF; CDR3nt: TGCGCCAGCAGCCGCGACAGGGTCTCCTACGAGCAGTACTTC
d_gene: -; abundance: -; v_gene: TRBV29-1; j_gene: TRBJ1-1; CDR3aa: CSLGGGWGMNTEAFF; CDR3nt: TGCAGCCTGGGGGGGGGATGGGGGATGAACACTGAAGCCTTCTTT
d_gene: -; abundance: few; v_gene: TRBV6-2/TRBV6-3; j_gene: TRBJ2-4; CDR3aa: CASSYGRQAKNIQYF; CDR3nt: TGTGCCAGCAGTTACGGTCGCCAAGCCAAAAACATTCAGTACTTC
d_gene: TRBD1; abundance: many; v_gene: TRBV12-3/TRBV12-4; j_gene: TRBJ2-2; CDR3aa: CASRSPRQGAWTGELFF; CDR3nt: TGTGCCAGCAGGTCACCCCGACAGGGGGCGTGGACCGGGGAGCTGTTTTTT
d_gene: -; abundance: few; v_gene: TRBV5-1; j_gene: TRBJ2-1; CDR3aa: CASSLDPVGEQFF; CDR3nt: TGCGCCAGCAGCTTGGATCCCGTGGGAGAGCAGTTCTTC
d_gene: TRBD1; abundance: -; v_gene: TRBV5-1; j_gene: TRBJ2-3; CDR3aa: CASSLWGQVTDTQYF; CDR3nt: TGCGCCAGCAGCTTGTGGGGACAGGTAACAGATACGCAGTATTTT
d_gene: -; abundance: many; v_gene: TRBV29-1; j_gene: TRBJ1-2; CDR3aa: CSVDSGYGYTF; CDR3nt: TGCAGCGTTGACAGCGGCTATGGCTACACCTTC
d_gene: TRBD2; abundance: -; v_gene: TRBV11-2; j_gene: TRBJ2-1; CDR3aa: CASSLLRDYGGQFF; CDR3nt: TGTGCCAGCAGCTTACTCCGGGACTACGGTGGGCAATTCTTC
d_gene: -; abundance: -; v_gene: TRBV7-9; j_gene: TRBJ1-5; CDR3aa: CASSPLDTNQPQHF; CDR3nt: TGTGCCAGCAGCCCACTGGACACAAATCAGCCCCAGCATTTT
d_gene: -; abundance: -; v_gene: TRBV30; j_gene: TRBJ1-2; CDR3aa: CASEPGPPHYGYTF; CDR3nt: TGTGCGTCGGAACCGGGACCGCCACACTATGGCTACACCTTC
d_gene: -; abundance: -; v_gene: TRBV4-1; j_gene: TRBJ2-3; CDR3aa: CASSQDGYSNQAQYF; CDR3nt: TGCGCCAGCAGCCAAGATGGTTATAGCAATCAGGCCCAGTATTTT
d_gene: TRBD2; abundance: few; v_gene: TRBV30; j_gene: TRBJ2-7; CDR3aa: CAWTQGLAGKYEQYF; CDR3nt: TGTGCCTGGACACAGGGACTAGCGGGAAAGTACGAGCAGTACTTC
d_gene: -; abundance: -; v_gene: TRBV4-1; j_gene: TRBJ2-3; CDR3aa: CTSSQGPGTDTQYF; CDR3nt: TGCACCAGCAGCCAAGGTCCCGGCACAGATACGCAGTATTTT
d_gene: -; abundance: -; v_gene: TRBV14; j_gene: TRBJ1-2; CDR3aa: CPSSQAEGYGYTF; CDR3nt: TGTCCCAGCAGCCAAGCCGAGGGGTATGGCTACACCTTC
d_gene: -; abundance: many; v_gene: TRBV11-2; j_gene: TRBJ1-3; CDR3aa: CASSFSAGGDTIYF; CDR3nt: TGTGCCAGCAGCTTTTCTGCAGGTGGGGACACCATATATTTT
d_gene: TRBD2; abundance: -; v_gene: TRBV6-2/TRBV6-3; j_gene: TRBJ2-1; CDR3aa: CAGSFLIAAWVLAGERVNEQFF; CDR3nt: TGTGCCGGCAGTTTCCTGATTGCGGCGTGGGTTCTAGCGGGAGAAAGGGTCAATGAGCAGTTCTTC
d_gene: -; abundance: -; v_gene: TRBV24-1; j_gene: TRBJ2-4; CDR3aa: CATSDPNMAQNTQYF; CDR3nt: TGTGCCACCAGTGACCCTAATATGGCTCAAAACACTCAGTACTTC
d_gene: -; abundance: -; v_gene: TRBV7-9; j_gene: TRBJ2-2; CDR3aa: CASSLGRIGGFANTGELFF; CDR3nt: TGTGCCAGCAGCTTAGGACGCATAGGGGGTTTCGCGAACACCGGGGAGCTGTTTTTT
d_gene: TRBD2; abundance: few; v_gene: TRBV7-9; j_gene: TRBJ2-5; CDR3aa: CASSAAGETQYF; CDR3nt: TGTGCCAGCAGCGCAGCGGGGGAGACCCAGTACTTC
d_gene: TRBD1; abundance: -; v_gene: TRBV28; j_gene: TRBJ2-7; CDR3aa: CASSFSRDRSYEQYF; CDR3nt: TGTGCCAGCAGTTTCTCCCGGGACAGATCCTACGAGCAGTACTTC
d_gene: -; abundance: -; v_gene: TRBV14; j_gene: TRBJ2-7; CDR3aa: CTSSQGPSLSYEQYF; CDR3nt: TGTACCAGTAGCCAAGGACCTTCCCTTTCCTACGAGCAGTACTTC
d_gene: TRBD1; abundance: once; v_gene: TRBV14; j_gene: TRBJ2-7; CDR3aa: CASCLGQGFDEQYF; CDR3nt: TGTGCCAGCTGCTTAGGACAGGGGTTCGACGAGCAGTACTTC
d_gene: -; abundance: few; v_gene: TRBV5-1; j_gene: TRBJ1-1; CDR3aa: CASRWDQNTEAFF; CDR3nt: TGCGCCAGCAGGTGGGACCAGAACACTGAAGCTTTCTTT
d_gene: -; abundance: -; v_gene: TRBV11-2; j_gene: TRBJ1-1; CDR3aa: CASGLISVNTEAFF; CDR3nt: TGTGCAAGCGGGTTGATAAGCGTGAACACTGAAGCTTTCTTT
d_gene: TRBD2; abundance: -; v_gene: TRBV7-8; j_gene: TRBJ2-3; CDR3aa: CASSLGASGTGDTQYF; CDR3nt: TGTGCCAGCAGCTTAGGGGCTAGCGGGACGGGAGATACGCAGTATTTT
d_gene: -; abundance: -; v_gene: TRBV5-6; j_gene: TRBJ1-2; CDR3aa: CDSSSPNYGYTF; CDR3nt: TGTGACAGCAGCTCGCCTAACTATGGGTACACCTTC
d_gene: TRBD2; abundance: few; v_gene: TRBV7-9; j_gene: TRBJ2-5; CDR3aa: CASSLELAGVETQYF; CDR3nt: TGTGCCAGCAGCTTAGAACTAGCGGGAGTGGAGACCCAGTACTTC
d_gene: -; abundance: once; v_gene: TRBV11-1; j_gene: TRBJ2-5; CDR3aa: CASSHNTAGETQYF; CDR3nt: TGTGCCAGCAGCCACAACACAGCGGGAGAGACCCAGTACTTC
d_gene: TRBD1; abundance: -; v_gene: TRBV12-3/TRBV12-4; j_gene: TRBJ1-4; CDR3aa: CASSPPDRLYKLLF; CDR3nt: TGTGCCAGCTCCCCCCCGGACAGGCTTTACAAACTGCTTTTT
d_gene: TRBD2; abundance: many; v_gene: TRBV4-1; j_gene: TRBJ2-1; CDR3aa: CASSTRLAGGFGEQFF; CDR3nt: TGCGCCAGCAGCACTCGACTAGCGGGAGGGTTCGGGGAGCAGTTCTTC
d_gene: TRBD1; abundance: -; v_gene: TRBV10-3; j_gene: TRBJ2-7; CDR3aa: CAIRGSGQGSYEQYF; CDR3nt: TGTGCCATCAGGGGTTCGGGACAGGGATCCTATGAGCAGTACTTC
d_gene: -; abundance: -; v_gene: TRBV29-1; j_gene: TRBJ2-5; CDR3aa: CSARSRRQQAF; CDR3nt: TGCAGCGCCCGCTCGAGGCGTCAGCAAGCTTTC
d_gene: TRBD2; abundance: -; v_gene: TRBV30; j_gene: TRBJ2-1; CDR3aa: CTWALAGVDNEQFF; CDR3nt: TGTACCTGGGCGCTAGCGGGAGTCGACAATGAGCAGTTCTTC
d_gene: TRBD1; abundance: many; v_gene: TRBV12-3/TRBV12-4; j_gene: TRBJ2-7; CDR3aa: CASSQPGQGATYEQYF; CDR3nt: TGTGCCAGCAGCCAACCTGGACAGGGGGCCACGTACGAGCAGTACTTC
d_gene: -; abundance: -; v_gene: TRBV5-6; j_gene: TRBJ2-7; CDR3aa: CASSSALRGGEQYF; CDR3nt: TGTGCTAGCAGCTCGGCCCTCAGGGGAGGCGAGCAGTACTTC
d_gene: TRBD1; abundance: -; v_gene: TRBV5-4; j_gene: TRBJ1-1; CDR3aa: CASSFLDRGTEAFF; CDR3nt: TGTGCCAGCAGCTTTCTGGACAGGGGTACTGAAGCTTTCTTT
d_gene: TRBD1; abundance: -; v_gene: TRBV6-5; j_gene: TRBJ1-2; CDR3aa: CASSSPGQGAGGDYTF; CDR3nt: TGTGCCAGCAGTTCACCGGGACAGGGGGCTGGAGGTGACTACACCTTC
d_gene: -; abundance: once; v_gene: TRBV6-5; j_gene: TRBJ1-6; CDR3aa: CASSYLTGPQNSPLHF; CDR3nt: TGTGCCAGCAGTTACTTGACGGGACCTCAGAATTCACCCCTCCACTTT
d_gene: TRBD2; abundance: few; v_gene: TRBV6-1; j_gene: TRBJ2-1; CDR3aa: CASSSGGSLVEQFF; CDR3nt: TGTGCCAGCTCCTCGGGAGGGAGTTTAGTTGAGCAGTTCTTC
d_gene: -; abundance: -; v_gene: TRBV19; j_gene: TRBJ2-2; CDR3aa: CASSILGELFF; CDR3nt: TGTGCCAGTAGTATATTGGGGGAGCTGTTCTTT
d_gene: -; abundance: many; v_gene: TRBV6-1; j_gene: TRBJ2-7; CDR3aa: CASSEGPRVDEQYF; CDR3nt: TGTGCCAGCAGTGAAGGCCCCAGGGTAGACGAGCAGTACTTC
d_gene: -; abundance: many; v_gene: TRBV4-3; j_gene: TRBJ2-7; CDR3aa: CASSHSSYEQYF; CDR3nt: TGCGCCAGCAGCCACAGCTCCTACGAGCAGTACTTC
d_gene: -; abundance: -; v_gene: TRBV5-1; j_gene: TRBJ1-6; CDR3aa: CASSLARTSNSPLHF; CDR3nt: TGCGCCAGCAGCTTAGCACGGACTTCAAATTCACCCCTCCACTTT
d_gene: -; abundance: -; v_gene: TRBV11-1; j_gene: TRBJ2-3; CDR3aa: CASRQLGADTQYF; CDR3nt: TGCGCCAGCAGGCAATTGGGAGCCGATACGCAGTATTTT
d_gene: TRBD1; abundance: -; v_gene: TRBV4-3; j_gene: TRBJ1-4; CDR3aa: CASGRGQGGEKLFF; CDR3nt: TGCGCCAGCGGCCGTGGACAGGGGGGAGAAAAACTGTTTTTT
d_gene: -; abundance: -; v_gene: TRBV10-3; j_gene: TRBJ2-1; CDR3aa: CAISESGIWGGTEQFF; CDR3nt: TGTGCCATCAGTGAAAGTGGGATATGGGGAGGTACTGAGCAGTTCTTC
d_gene: -; abundance: many; v_gene: TRBV6-1; j_gene: TRBJ1-6; CDR3aa: CASSSDRTNSPLHF; CDR3nt: TGTGCCAGCAGCTCCGACAGGACTAATTCACCCCTCCACTTT
d_gene: -; abundance: -; v_gene: TRBV11-2; j_gene: TRBJ2-1; CDR3aa: CASSRLVSLSYNEQFF; CDR3nt: TGTGCCAGCAGCCGACTAGTGTCTCTCTCCTACAATGAACAGTTCTTC
d_gene: TRBD1; abundance: -; v_gene: TRBV28; j_gene: TRBJ2-7; CDR3aa: CASSHTGTGVSYEQYF; CDR3nt: TGTGCCAGCAGTCATACCGGGACAGGGGTATCCTACGAGCAGTACTTC